The 26 T cell receptor beta chains given below trace back to one sample, sequenced in a study of cytotoxic CD8 clonotypes in ibrutinib-treated CLL. Repertoires were generated with immunoSEQ multiplex PCR, while TCRdb's copy carries only in-frame clones and drops some. The table shows approximately 70,000 clones, with 80% occurring only once. This specimen consisted of PBMCs, obtained at disease progression, from a patient treated with ibrutinib. Every receptor here comes from a human donor with chronic lymphocytic leukemia.

This clone was detected once. V usage is TRBV14 and J usage is TRBJ1-4, with 10 positions matching TRBD1. CDR3 size: 15 residues. Unmatched junction bases numbered 6, after V lost 4 bases and J lost 7 bases. Germline CDR1 SGHDN, CDR2 FVKESK. CDR3 residues: CASSRRTGGSEKLFF. For the CDR3, the DNA is TGTGCCAGCAGCCGTCGGACAGGGGGTAGTGAAAAACTGTTTTTT.

This chain joins TRBV18 and TRBJ2-7, with D possibly TRBD1 on 6 matching bases. This CDR3 comprises 15 residues. Trimming left V 2 bases short and J 3 bases short, with 14 bases between. Per germline, CDR1 KGHSH and CDR2 LQKENI. The CDR3 bases are TGTGCCAGCTCACCAACAGGGACCCCTAACTACGAGCAGTACTTC. It yields the protein CASSPTGTPNYEQYF.

The gene calls are TRBV27 and TRBJ2-3; D uncertain. The V and J ends lost 8 bases and 1 base respectively, with 22 bases between them. The CDR3 sequence is 17 residues long. The germline CDR1 and CDR2 sequences are MNHEY and SMNVEV (reference sequence). In nucleotides, the CDR3 is TGTGCCAGCGACGGCTGTGGAACGGGTAACGGCACAGATACGCAGTATTTT. This codes for CASDGCGTGNGTDTQYF.

This clone was observed once. This chain uses TRBV5-6 with TRBJ1-1, with 9 bases identical to TRBD1. The germline CDR1 and CDR2 sequences are SGHDT and YYEEEE. Trimming at V came to 3 bases and at J to 11 bases, leaving 8 bases not matched to a gene. CDR3 length equals 13 residues. CDR3 in amino acids: CASSSWDRVGAFF. CDR3 nucleotides: TGTGCCAGCAGCTCCTGGGACAGGGTGGGGGCTTTCTTT.

This clone was detected ten times or more. The chain employs TRBV6-1 and TRBJ2-1; perhaps TRBD1 as D (5 bases). This CDR3 is 11 amino acids long. Looked up from germline, CDR1 is MNHNS and CDR2 is SASEGT. V lost 8 bases and J lost 6, with 8 bases in between. The CDR3 sequence is CASARGNEQFF. The CDR3 region has the DNA TGTGCCAGCGCTAGGGGCAATGAGCAGTTCTTC.

Only one count was recorded for this clone. J is TRBJ1-4 and V is TRBV6-1; D is undetermined. The CDR3 is 15 amino acids. Per the germline V gene, CDR1 is MNHNS and CDR2 is SASEGT. Trimming took off 6 bases at V and 8 bases at J, with 19 bases between the two ends. CDR3 in amino acids: CASSAPPPGDEKLFF. The CDR3 nucleotides read TGTGCCAGCAGCGCACCTCCTCCGGGAGACGAAAAACTGTTTTTT.

V usage is TRBV9 and J usage is TRBJ1-4; 8 nucleotides line up with TRBD1. Germline trimming cut 4 bases from V and 2 bases from J; bases unmatched to any gene: 4. Germline CDR1 SGDLS, CDR2 YYNGEE. This CDR3 spans 15 amino acids. The CDR3 reads CASSFTGGTNEKLFF. The CDR3 region has the DNA TGTGCCAGCAGCTTTACAGGGGGGACTAATGAAAAACTGTTTTTT.

The chain is built from TRBV5-4 and TRBJ2-4; D uncertain. V was pared by 0 bases and J by 0 bases, with 10 bases between. This CDR3 has 16 residues. The germline V gene has CDR1 SGHNT and CDR2 YYREEE (reference sequence). CDR3 in amino acids: CASSLGGELAKNIQYF. The CDR3 DNA sequence: TGTGCCAGCAGCTTGGGGGGTGAACTAGCCAAAAACATTCAGTACTTC.

The chain uses TRBV7-9 and TRBJ1-4; D remains ambiguous. Trimming removed 4 bases from V and 10 bases from J, with 16 bases in between. This CDR3 has 14 amino acids. Germline CDR1 is SEHNR and CDR2 is FQNEAQ (reference sequence). CDR3 in DNA: TGTGCCAGCAGCTCTACTGTCGGGTTCGCAAAACTGTTTTTT. This sequence encodes CASSSTVGFAKLFF.

The chain employs TRBV29-1 and TRBJ2-7; TRBD1 agrees at 8 bases. Germline-derived CDR1 and CDR2 are SQVTM and ANQGSEA. The junction had 4 bases not matched to a gene; V was cut back by 6 bases and J by 0 bases. The CDR3 totals 13 residues. CDR3 nucleotide sequence: TGCAGCGTGGGGGACAGGCTCTCCTACGAGCAGTACTTC. This encodes CSVGDRLSYEQYF.

The chain carries TRBV10-3 and TRBJ2-3, with D tentatively TRBD2 (5 bases). V lost 0 bases, J lost 6 bases, and 13 bases lay in between. Germline V gene lookup returns CDR1 ENHRY and CDR2 SYGVKD. CDR3 length: 15 residues. CDR3 loop: CAISESRLARDTQYF. CDR3 nucleotides: TGTGCCATCAGTGAGTCAAGGCTAGCTAGGGATACGCAGTATTTT.

V usage is TRBV5-4 and J usage is TRBJ2-3; 13 bases are a match to TRBD2. With 4 bases clipped from V and 4 bases from J, the junction kept 9 bases outside the gene matches. The CDR3 is 17 amino acids. Germline-derived CDR1 and CDR2 are SGHNT and YYREEE (reference sequence). CDR3 sequence reads: CASSPRTSGSRSDTQYF. In DNA, the CDR3 is TGTGCCAGCAGCCCTAGGACTAGCGGGAGTCGGTCAGATACGCAGTATTTT.

This chain joins TRBV5-8 and TRBJ1-2; TRBD1 might be the D (5 bases). The germline gives CDR1 SGHTS, CDR2 YDEGEE. The CDR3 covers 15 residues. V lost 0 bases to trimming and J lost 3 bases, with 12 bases between them. In DNA form, the CDR3 reads TGTGCCAGCAGCTTGGGACAGCCCGTGGACTATGGCTACACCTTC. This sequence encodes CASSLGQPVDYGYTF.

The rearrangement links TRBV5-1 to TRBJ2-5, with TRBD2 matching 7 bases. Germline CDR1 and CDR2: SGHRS and YFSETQ. J gave up 5 bases and V 3 bases, and 7 bases lay outside the gene matches. This CDR3 is built from 14 residues. CDR3 nucleotide sequence: TGCGCCAGCAGCTCCGGACTAGTAGGGGAGACCCAGTACTTC. It specifies CASSSGLVGETQYF.

V usage is TRBV18 and J usage is TRBJ2-5; D not certain. Per germline, CDR1 KGHSH and CDR2 LQKENI. V was pared by 6 bases and J by 5 bases, with 10 bases between. The CDR3 is 12 residues long. The CDR3 DNA reads as TGTGCCAGCTCTCTCGCGCGGGAGACCCAGTACTTC. This encodes CASSLARETQYF.

The V call is TRBV7-9, the J call TRBJ2-1, with D uncertain. The CDR3 contains 11 residues. V gave up 5 bases and J gave up 7 bases, with 6 bases separating them. Germline V CDR1 and CDR2: SEHNR, FQNEAQ (reference sequence). CDR3 coding DNA: TGTGCCAGCAGCCTAGTTAATGAGCAGTTCTTC. Protein: CASSLVNEQFF.

This clone showed up just once. This chain uses TRBV2 with TRBJ2-3; a possible D gene is TRBD1 (6 bases). Deletions cut 4 bases from V and 2 bases from J, with 10 bases between. CDR1 is SNHLY, CDR2 FYNNEI, per germline. The CDR3 is 14 amino acids. Here the CDR3 reads CASSGQGPTDTQYF. For the CDR3, the DNA is TGTGCCAGCAGTGGGCAGGGGCCCACAGATACGCAGTATTTT.

The chain couples TRBV4-1 to TRBJ2-7; no reliable D call. The V end was cut by 5 bases, the J end by 6 bases, with 8 bases between. Germline CDR1 MGHRA, CDR2 YSYEKL. The length of the CDR3 is 11 residues. The CDR3 loop is CASSIEGEQYF. As DNA, the CDR3 is TGCGCCAGCAGCATCGAAGGCGAGCAGTACTTC.

The rearrangement uses TRBV4-2 and TRBJ2-1, with 9 bases aligning to TRBD2. V shed 3 bases and J 4 bases; nucleotides not matched to a gene: 10. CDR1 is LGHNA, CDR2 YNFKEQ, per germline. The CDR3 loop spans 17 amino acids. The chain's CDR3 is CASSQNLAGARYNEQFF. As DNA, the CDR3 is TGTGCCAGCAGCCAGAACTTAGCGGGAGCGAGATACAATGAGCAGTTCTTC.

CDR3 DNA sequence: TGTGCCAGCAGCCCCCTGGTTACCTCCTACAATGAGCAGTTCTTC. Protein: CASSPLVTSYNEQFF. The chain combines TRBV6-5 with TRBJ2-1; D is unclear. The CDR3 is made up of 15 amino acids. CDR1 MNHEY and CDR2 SVGAGI come from the germline V gene. Trimming removed 6 bases from V and 0 bases from J, with 12 bases in between.

V and J are TRBV11-3 and TRBJ1-2; D may be TRBD1 (6 bases). CDR1 and CDR2 (germline): SGHNT, YENEEA. CDR3 length: 15 residues. Trimming stripped 3 bases from V and 4 bases from J, with 15 bases between. As DNA, the CDR3 is TGTGCCAGCAGCTTTCTACCCAGGGGTACCTATGGCTACACCTTC. Translated: CASSFLPRGTYGYTF.

This rearrangement joins TRBV6-5 to TRBJ2-5; D possibly corresponds to TRBD1 (5 bases). V lost 2 bases, J lost 4 bases, and 5 bases lay in between. The CDR3 is 12 residues long. Germline CDR1 is MNHEY and CDR2 is SVGAGI. The CDR3 protein is CASSYRGETQYF. The CDR3, as DNA: TGTGCCAGCAGTTACAGGGGAGAGACCCAGTACTTC.

CDR3 bases: TGTGCCAGCAGCTCGGGGTCCGAGCAGTACTTC. This translates into CASSSGSEQYF. The chain couples TRBV11-3 to TRBJ2-7, with TRBD2 as a possible D gene (5 bases). V lost 4 bases, J lost 6 bases, and 7 bases lay in between. This CDR3 region has 11 residues. Per germline, CDR1 SGHNT and CDR2 YENEEA.

This clone was observed a few times. The rearrangement joins TRBV6-4 to TRBJ2-2; no firm D call. CDR3 length equals 13 residues. V shed 3 bases and J shed 4 bases, with 6 bases lying between them. Germline V CDR1 and CDR2: MRHNA, SNTAGT. The CDR3 loop reads CASSESSTGELFF. The CDR3, as DNA: TGTGCCAGCAGTGAATCTAGCACCGGGGAGCTGTTTTTT.

This chain joins TRBV2 and TRBJ2-2, with D perhaps matching TRBD2 (6 bases). Germline values: CDR1 SNHLY, CDR2 FYNNEI. CDR3 length: 13 residues. V lost 4 bases, J lost 6 bases, and 9 bases lay in between. CDR3 amino acids: CASSVSGAGELFF. The CDR3 coding sequence is TGTGCCAGCAGTGTGTCGGGAGCCGGGGAGCTGTTTTTT.

The chain recombines TRBV5-4 with TRBJ2-5; 7 positions match TRBD1. From germline, CDR1 is SGHNT and CDR2 YYREEE (reference sequence). This CDR3 has 13 residues. The junction had 6 bases not matched to a gene; V was cut back by 5 bases and J by 5 bases. CDR3 DNA sequence: TGTGCCAGCAGTAAAAACAGGGGTGAGACCCAGTACTTC. As protein: CASSKNRGETQYF.